The next 12 T cell receptor beta chains were all read from a single sample in a study of T cell responses to AZD1222 COVID-19 vaccine. Clones were read by immunoSEQ multiplex PCR, and TCRdb kept only the in-frame ones, dropping some. The repertoire holds 140,000 or so clones, 88% seen once, with 3.1% in the top ten. The input for sequencing was peripheral blood, taken 28 days after the second AZD1222 dose. The receptors originated from an adult who received the AZD1222 COVID-19 vaccine.

The V and J genes are TRBV6-2 or TRBV6-3 and TRBJ1-4; 10 bases line up with TRBD1. The V gene's germline CDR1 is MNHEY and CDR2 SVGEGT. V shed 6 bases, J shed 8 bases, and the junction held 6 bases outside the gene matches. The CDR3 has 14 residues. CDR3 DNA sequence: TGTGCCAGCAGCCCCTGGACAGGGGGAGAAAAACTGTTTTTT. It is translated as CASSPWTGGEKLFF.

The chain's CDR3 is CASSRRGGGQQETQYF. Here the CDR3 DNA reads TGTGCCAGCAGCCGACGGGGTGGCGGACAGCAAGAGACCCAGTACTTC. J is TRBJ2-5 and V is TRBV11-1, with D tentatively TRBD1 (6 bases). The V gene lost 5 bases and the J gene lost 2 bases, with 18 bases spanning the gap. CDR3 length: 16 amino acids. Germline V gives CDR1 SGHAT, CDR2 FQDESV (reference sequence).

The chain has TRBV30 and TRBJ2-7; D gene unclear. This CDR3 region has 11 residues. In germline, CDR1 is GTSNPN, CDR2 SVGIG (reference sequence). Between the trimmed V and J ends, which lost 2 bases and 6 bases, there was a span of 8 bases. The CDR3 region has the DNA TGTGCCTGGAGTTGGGGTGGCGAGCAGTACTTC. Translation gives CAWSWGGEQYF.

CDR3 sequence: CASSLNMLGNTIYF. In nucleotides, the CDR3 is TGTGCCAGCAGCCTTAACATGCTTGGAAACACCATATATTTT. This chain connects TRBV7-9 to TRBJ1-3, with D unresolved. Germline values: CDR1 SEHNR, CDR2 FQNEAQ (reference sequence). V was pared by 5 bases and J by 3 bases, with 11 bases between. This CDR3 spans 14 amino acids.

This chain links TRBV2 with TRBJ2-3; weak D call: TRBD2 (5 bases). The germline V gene encodes CDR1 SNHLY and CDR2 FYNNEI. Between the trimmed V and J ends, which lost 7 bases and 4 bases, there was a span of 15 bases. The CDR3 spans 14 residues. CDR3: CASNLRGSSDTQYF. DNA of the CDR3: TGTGCCAGCAATTTACGGGGAAGCTCAGATACGCAGTATTTT. Full variable domain (remainder filled in from reference TRBV2 and TRBJ2-3): EPEVTQTPSHQVTQMGQEVILRCVPISNHLYFYWYRQILGQKVEFLVSFYNNEISEKSEIFDDQFSVERPDGSNFTLKIRSTKLEDSAMYFCASNLRGSSDTQYFGPGTRLTVL.

This sequence joins TRBV9 and TRBJ2-2; D is perhaps TRBD1 or TRBD2 (7 bases each). Germline CDR1 and CDR2: SGDLS and YYNGEE. There are 17 residues in the CDR3. Trimming took off 4 bases at V and 5 bases at J, with 21 bases between the two ends. CDR3 sequence reads: CASSQQGMVRGTGELFF. CDR3 DNA sequence: TGTGCCAGCAGCCAACAGGGGATGGTGCGGGGGACCGGGGAGCTGTTTTTT.

The table lists this clone with a count of one. This chain connects TRBV4-1 to TRBJ1-2, with D possibly matching TRBD1 (5 bases). CDR3 size: 16 residues. Trimming removed 3 bases from V and 4 bases from J, with 18 bases in between. The V gene's germline CDR1 is MGHRA and CDR2 YSYEKL. The chain's CDR3 is CASSQGQGTSPYGYTF. DNA of the CDR3: TGCGCCAGCAGCCAGGGGCAGGGAACATCCCCCTATGGCTACACCTTC.

This clone appeared a single time. This chain connects TRBV7-9 to TRBJ2-1, with a weak D call TRBD1 (6 bases). Trimming removed 3 bases from V and 8 bases from J, with 20 bases in between. This CDR3 is 16 amino acids long. Germline lookup yields CDR1 SEHNR and CDR2 FQNEAQ (reference sequence). The CDR3, as DNA: TGTGCCAGCAGCTTGGGGGACACAGACGCACGGGATGAGCAGTTCTTC. Translation: CASSLGDTDARDEQFF.

This chain connects TRBV5-4 to TRBJ2-3, with 7 bases fitting TRBD1. CDR3 length equals 16 residues. The V and J ends lost 2 bases and 2 bases, in that order; junction bases with no gene match: 8. Germline-derived CDR1 and CDR2 are SGHNT and YYREEE (reference sequence). The CDR3 DNA sequence: TGTGCCAGCAGCTTTCTTCGGGACAGCGACACAGATACGCAGTATTTT. This translates into CASSFLRDSDTDTQYF.

V usage is TRBV6-5 and J usage is TRBJ1-5; 7 bases line up with TRBD1. After removal of 7 bases from V and 6 bases from J, the junction contained 6 bases not matched to a gene. The CDR3 sequence is 13 residues long. From germline, CDR1 is MNHEY and CDR2 SVGAGI. This CDR3 is CASMGPGGQPQHF. The CDR3 DNA reads TGTGCCAGCATGGGCCCAGGGGGTCAGCCCCAGCATTTT.

The chain joins TRBV6-5 to TRBJ1-1; D call uncertain. The CDR3 has 11 residues. Trimming pared 2 bases from V and 7 bases from J, leaving 5 bases between. Germline CDR1 and CDR2: MNHEY and SVGAGI. The CDR3 is CASSYRSEAFF. The CDR3 DNA sequence: TGTGCCAGCAGTTACAGAAGTGAAGCTTTCTTT.

CDR3 amino acids: CASSQGNTREKLFF. DNA for the CDR3: TGCGCCAGCAGCCAAGGGAACACGAGAGAAAAACTGTTTTTT. The chain combines TRBV4-3 with TRBJ1-4; no definite D call. Trimming took off 1 base at V and 8 bases at J, with 11 bases between the two ends. This CDR3 is built from 14 residues. Germline V gene data show CDR1 as LGHNA and CDR2 as YSLEER.